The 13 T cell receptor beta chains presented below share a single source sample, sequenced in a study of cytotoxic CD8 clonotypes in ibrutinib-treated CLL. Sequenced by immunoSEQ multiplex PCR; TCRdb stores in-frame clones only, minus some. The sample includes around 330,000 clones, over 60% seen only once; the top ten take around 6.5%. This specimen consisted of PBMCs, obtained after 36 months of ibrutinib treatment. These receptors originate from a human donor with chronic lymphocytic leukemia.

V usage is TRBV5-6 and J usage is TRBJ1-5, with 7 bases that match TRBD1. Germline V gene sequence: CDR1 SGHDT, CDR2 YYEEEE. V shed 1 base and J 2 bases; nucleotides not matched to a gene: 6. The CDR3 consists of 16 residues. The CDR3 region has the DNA TGTGCCAGCAGCTTGAGAGGGGGCGCGGGCAATCAGCCCCAGCATTTT. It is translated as CASSLRGGAGNQPQHF.

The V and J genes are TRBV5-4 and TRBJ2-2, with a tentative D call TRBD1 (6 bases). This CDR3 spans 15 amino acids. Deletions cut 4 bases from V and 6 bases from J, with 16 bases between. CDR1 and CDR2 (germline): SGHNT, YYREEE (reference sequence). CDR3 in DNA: TGTGCCAGCAGCAAAACGGACAGTGGGCCCGGGGAGCTGTTTTTT. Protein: CASSKTDSGPGELFF.

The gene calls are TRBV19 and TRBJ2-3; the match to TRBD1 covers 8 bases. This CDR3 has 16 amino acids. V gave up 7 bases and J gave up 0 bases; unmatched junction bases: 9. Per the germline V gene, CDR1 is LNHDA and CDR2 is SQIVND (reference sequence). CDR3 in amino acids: CASKDRDRSSTDTQYF. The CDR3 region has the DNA TGTGCCAGTAAGGACCGGGACAGGAGTAGCACAGATACGCAGTATTTT.

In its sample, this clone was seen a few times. CDR3 coding DNA: TGCGCCAGCAGCCTGGGACGGGTAGGGGAGTACGAGCAGTACTTC. Translating it yields CASSLGRVGEYEQYF. The chain employs TRBV4-1 and TRBJ2-7, with D possibly being TRBD1 or TRBD2 (5 bases each). CDR1 is MGHRA, CDR2 YSYEKL, per germline. Trimming took off 4 bases at V and 4 bases at J, with 17 bases between the two ends. This CDR3 contains 15 residues.

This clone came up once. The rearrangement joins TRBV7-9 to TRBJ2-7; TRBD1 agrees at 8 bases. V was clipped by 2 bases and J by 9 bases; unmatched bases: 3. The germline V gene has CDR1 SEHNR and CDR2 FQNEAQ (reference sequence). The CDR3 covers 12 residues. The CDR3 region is CASSLQGARQYF. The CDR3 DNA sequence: TGTGCCAGCAGCTTACAGGGGGCGAGGCAGTACTTC.

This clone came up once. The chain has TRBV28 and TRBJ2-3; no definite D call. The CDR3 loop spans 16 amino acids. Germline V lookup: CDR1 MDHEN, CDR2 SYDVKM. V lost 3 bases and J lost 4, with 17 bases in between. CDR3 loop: CASSFDMRTLADTQYF. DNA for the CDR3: TGTGCCAGCAGTTTCGATATGAGGACCCTCGCAGATACGCAGTATTTT. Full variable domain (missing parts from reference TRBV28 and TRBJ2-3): DVKVTQSSRYLVKRTGEKVFLECVQDMDHENMFWYRQDPGLGLRLIYFSYDVKMKEKGDIPEGYSVSREKKERFSLILESASTNQTSMYLCASSFDMRTLADTQYFGPGTRLTVL.

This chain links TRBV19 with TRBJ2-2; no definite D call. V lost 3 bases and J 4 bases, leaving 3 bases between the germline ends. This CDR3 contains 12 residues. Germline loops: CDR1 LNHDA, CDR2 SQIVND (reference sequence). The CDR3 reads CASSIGTGELFF. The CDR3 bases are TGTGCCAGTAGTATCGGCACCGGGGAGCTGTTTTTT.

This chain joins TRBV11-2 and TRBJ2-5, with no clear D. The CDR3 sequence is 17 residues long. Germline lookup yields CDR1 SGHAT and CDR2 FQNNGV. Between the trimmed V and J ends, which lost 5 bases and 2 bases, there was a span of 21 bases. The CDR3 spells CASSIGAWSWKQETQYF. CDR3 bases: TGTGCCAGCAGCATAGGTGCTTGGAGTTGGAAACAAGAGACCCAGTACTTC.

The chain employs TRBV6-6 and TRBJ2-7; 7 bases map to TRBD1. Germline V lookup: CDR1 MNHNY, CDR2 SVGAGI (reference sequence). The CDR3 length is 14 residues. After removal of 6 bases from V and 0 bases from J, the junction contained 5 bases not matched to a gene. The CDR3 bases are TGTGCCAGCAGAGGGGGCCCGAGCTCCTACGAGCAGTACTTC. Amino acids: CASRGGPSSYEQYF.

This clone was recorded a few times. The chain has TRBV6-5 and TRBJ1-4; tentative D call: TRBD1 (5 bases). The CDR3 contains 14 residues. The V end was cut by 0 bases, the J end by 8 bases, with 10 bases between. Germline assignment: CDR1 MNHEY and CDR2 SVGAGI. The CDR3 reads CASSYSRGREKLFF. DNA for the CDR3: TGTGCCAGCAGTTACTCGAGGGGCCGCGAAAAACTGTTTTTT.

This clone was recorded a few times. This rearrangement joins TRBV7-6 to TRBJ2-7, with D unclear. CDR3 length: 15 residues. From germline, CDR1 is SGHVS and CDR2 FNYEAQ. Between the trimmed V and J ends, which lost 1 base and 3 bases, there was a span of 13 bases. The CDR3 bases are TGTGCCAGCAGCTTAGAGGTCGCATCCCACTACGAGCAGTACTTC. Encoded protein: CASSLEVASHYEQYF.

The CDR3 region is CASSSGVRLAGSQETQYF. The CDR3 nucleotides are TGTGCCAGCAGCTCCGGGGTCCGACTAGCGGGAAGCCAAGAGACCCAGTACTTC. J is TRBJ2-5 and V is TRBV5-4; 11 positions agree with TRBD2. V was clipped by 3 bases and J by 1 base; unmatched bases: 11. Looked up from germline, CDR1 is SGHNT and CDR2 is YYREEE (reference sequence). The length of the CDR3 is 18 residues.

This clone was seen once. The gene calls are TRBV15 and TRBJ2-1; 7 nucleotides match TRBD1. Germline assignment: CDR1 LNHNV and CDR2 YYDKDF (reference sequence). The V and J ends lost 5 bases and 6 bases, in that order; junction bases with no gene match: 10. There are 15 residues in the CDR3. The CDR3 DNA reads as TGTGCCACCAGCCGTAGAGGGACAGACTTCAATGAGCAGTTCTTC. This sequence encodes CATSRRGTDFNEQFF.